The clone carrying this TCR beta chain was counted only a few times. The antigen is unknown. The entry originates in a study of T cell responses to AZD1222 COVID-19 vaccine. Findings and caveats of the study: Across the whole spike, CD4 TCRs peaked at regions 160-218 and 743-854. Targets within unmutated variant regions were reportedly found for nearly half of spike-specific TCRs.

Profiling relied on immunoSEQ multiplex PCR, and the TCRdb table lists in-frame clones only, not all of them. The data hold about 34,000 clones, with around 82% observed a single time. V was pared by 6 bases and J by 4 bases, with 7 bases of the junction left unmatched. The CDR3 totals 14 residues. Germline V gene lookup returns CDR1 SGHVS and CDR2 FQNEAQ. This receptor was obtained from an adult who received the AZD1222 COVID-19 vaccine. V usage is TRBV7-8 and J usage is TRBJ2-7, with 9 bases fitting TRBD2. The source was peripheral blood, collected 28 days after the second AZD1222 dose. The CDR3 protein is CASSLGSGSYEQYV. CDR3 nucleotides: TGTGCCAGCAGTTTGGGTAGCGGGAGTTACGAGCAGTACGTC.